Below, 10 T cell receptor beta chains from the same sample are listed, as sequenced in a study of Ad26.COV2.S vaccination and SARS-CoV-2 variants. Profiling relied on immunoSEQ multiplex PCR, and the TCRdb table lists in-frame clones only, not all of them. The repertoire holds a few hundred thousand clones, with approximately 88% as singletons. Treatment of the sample: roughly 19 received Ad26.COV2.S at low or high dose, single or two shots; several received placebo; per-sample allocation not given. The investigators took samples on day 63 after the first vaccine or placebo injection. The specimen comprised peripheral blood, sampled in a trial of Ad26.COV2.S vaccine versus placebo. The origin of the receptors is a person aged 18-65 years who received the Ad26.COV2.S COVID-19 vaccine or a placebo.

The sample holds a few counts of this clone. The rearrangement uses TRBV5-1 and TRBJ1-5, with unresolved D. V was shortened by 0 bases and J by 1 base, with 2 bases between the two germline ends. This CDR3 has 13 amino acids. Germline V CDR1 and CDR2: SGHRS, YFSETQ. CDR3 residues: CASSLGSNQPQHF. CDR3 bases: TGCGCCAGCAGCTTGGGCAGCAATCAGCCCCAGCATTTT.

J is TRBJ1-2 and V is TRBV12-3 or TRBV12-4; D call uncertain. V lost 2 bases and J 2 bases, leaving 6 bases between the germline ends. The CDR3 consists of 13 residues. Here the CDR3 DNA reads TGTGCCAGCAGTTTACAAAAAAACTATGGCTACACCTTC. This codes for CASSLQKNYGYTF.

The J gene is TRBJ2-3, the V gene TRBV6-2 or TRBV6-3; TRBD2 might be the D (7 bases). The CDR3 is 16 amino acids. The germline gives CDR1 MNHEY, CDR2 SVGEGT. V was pared by 5 bases and J by 5 bases, with 20 bases between. CDR3 nucleotide sequence: TGTGCCAGCAGTCCCGAGGGGGAGGGGCTGGAAGATACGCAGTATTTT. Translated: CASSPEGEGLEDTQYF.

V gene TRBV10-3 combines with J gene TRBJ2-1; D unresolved. The CDR3 has 15 amino acids. V gave up 0 bases and J gave up 0 bases, with 6 bases separating them. The V gene's germline CDR1 is ENHRY and CDR2 SYGVKD. Here the CDR3 reads CAISESLSSYNEQFF. The CDR3 nucleotides are TGTGCCATCAGTGAGTCTCTCAGCTCCTACAATGAGCAGTTCTTC.

The J gene is TRBJ1-2, the V gene TRBV30; D is uncertain. The CDR3 runs 13 residues. Germline V gene lookup returns CDR1 GTSNPN and CDR2 SVGIG (reference sequence). V lost 0 bases to trimming and J lost 3 bases, with 8 bases between them. CDR3 sequence: CAWSVREYYGYTF. CDR3 DNA: TGTGCCTGGAGTGTCCGGGAGTACTATGGCTACACCTTC.

This clone was detected a few times. J is TRBJ1-1 and V is TRBV2; D not certain. Trimming removed 6 bases at V and 0 bases at J, with 5 bases between. Germline loops: CDR1 SNHLY, CDR2 FYNNEI. There are 12 residues in the CDR3. CDR3 protein: CASSRLNTEAFF. CDR3 coding DNA: TGTGCCAGCAGCCGACTGAACACTGAAGCTTTCTTT.

V usage is TRBV6-4 and J usage is TRBJ2-2; TRBD2 might be the D (6 bases). The CDR3 runs to 11 residues. Germline CDR1 and CDR2: MRHNA and SNTAGT. CDR3: CARGPTGELFF. The CDR3 bases are TGTGCGCGGGGACCCACCGGGGAGCTGTTTTTT.

V usage is TRBV4-3 and J usage is TRBJ1-2; no clear D gene. The CDR3 consists of 14 residues. The V gene's germline CDR1 is LGHNA and CDR2 YSLEER. Trimming took off 0 bases at V and 8 bases at J, with 13 bases between the two ends. The CDR3 DNA reads as TGCGCCAGCAGCCAAGATCCAGCGGGTAGAGGCTACACCTTC. It specifies CASSQDPAGRGYTF.

The table lists this clone with a few counts. This chain uses TRBV5-1 with TRBJ1-2; no firm D call. CDR1 is SGHRS, CDR2 YFSETQ, per germline. V lost 4 bases and J 4 bases, leaving 20 bases between the germline ends. The CDR3 runs 16 residues. As DNA, the CDR3 is TGCGCCAGCAGCCTGGCGTCGGGCCCTACTTCCTATGGCTACACCTTC. Translation: CASSLASGPTSYGYTF. The variable domain in full, with the rest retrieved from reference TRBV5-1 and TRBJ1-2, is KAGVTQTPRYLIKTRGQQVTLSCSPISGHRSVSWYQQTPGQGLQFLFEYFSETQRNKGNFPGRFSGRQFSNSRSEMNVSTLELGDSALYLCASSLASGPTSYGYTFGSGTRLTVV.

The chain recombines TRBV29-1 with TRBJ2-5; D is ambiguous. This CDR3 is 11 amino acids long. Trimming removed 5 bases from V and 5 bases from J, with 9 bases in between. The germline gives CDR1 SQVTM, CDR2 ANQGSEA. The CDR3 reads CSVRRAETQYF. CDR3 coding DNA: TGCAGCGTTAGAAGGGCGGAGACCCAGTACTTC.